One sample yielded the 27 T cell receptor beta chains listed below, sequenced in a study of OX40 agonist ivuxolimab in advanced cancers. Sequenced by immunoSEQ multiplex PCR; TCRdb stores in-frame clones only, minus some. The table shows 80,000 to 100,000 clones, with 94% occurring only once. This sample comprised CD4+ or CD8+ T cells sorted from blood, obtained in a trial of the OX40 agonist ivuxolimab. These receptors were collected from an adult with an advanced solid tumor such as melanoma, head and neck, liver or kidney cancer.

V is TRBV19 and J is TRBJ2-1; D is perhaps TRBD2 (5 bases). Germline V CDR1 and CDR2: LNHDA, SQIVND (reference sequence). The CDR3 has 16 amino acids. V shed 1 base and J shed 7 bases, with 17 bases lying between them. CDR3 coding DNA: TGTGCCAGTAGTATAGGGACTGCAACCCTACGGAATGAGCAGTTCTTC. This gives the protein CASSIGTATLRNEQFF.

The chain is built from TRBV6-5 and TRBJ1-2, with TRBD1 identical over 7 bases. Germline CDR1 MNHEY, CDR2 SVGAGI. The CDR3 spans 12 residues. After removal of 10 bases from V and 0 bases from J, the junction contained 2 bases not matched to a gene. CDR3: CATGQTNYGYTF. CDR3 coding DNA: TGTGCCACGGGACAGACTAACTATGGCTACACCTTC.

The J gene is TRBJ1-1, the V gene TRBV5-6; D is undetermined. Germline CDR1 is SGHDT and CDR2 is YYEEEE. Trimming took off 3 bases at V and 0 bases at J, with 12 bases between the two ends. This CDR3 spans 15 amino acids. The CDR3 sequence: CASSSEGHLNTEAFF. The CDR3 nucleotides are TGTGCCAGCAGCTCCGAGGGCCATCTGAACACTGAAGCTTTCTTT.

The gene calls are TRBV28 and TRBJ2-7, with unresolved D. The CDR3 is made up of 12 amino acids. Looked up from germline, CDR1 is MDHEN and CDR2 is SYDVKM. V lost 2 bases, J lost 3 bases, and 5 bases lay in between. CDR3 sequence reads: CASSLIGYEQYF. DNA of the CDR3: TGTGCCAGCAGTTTAATCGGCTACGAGCAGTACTTC.

The chain carries TRBV14 and TRBJ2-7, with 7 bases aligning to TRBD1. V trimming: 3 bases; J trimming: 2 bases; junction bases outside the gene matches: 10. The CDR3 is 16 residues long. Germline assignment: CDR1 SGHDN and CDR2 FVKESK. DNA for the CDR3: TGTGCCAGCAGCCATCGGACAGGCAAGTTTCCCTACGAGCAGTACTTC. This encodes CASSHRTGKFPYEQYF.

V gene TRBV19 combines with J gene TRBJ2-5; TRBD1 aligns across 7 bases. The V gene's germline CDR1 is LNHDA and CDR2 SQIVND (reference sequence). With V trimmed by 5 bases and J by 0 bases, 12 bases remained unmatched. The CDR3 is 17 amino acids. The CDR3 DNA reads TGTGCCAGTAGTTTTCGCGCCGGGACAGCGTACCAAGAGACCCAGTACTTC. Amino acids: CASSFRAGTAYQETQYF.

The rearrangement uses TRBV12-2 and TRBJ2-7. TRBV12-2 is given as a pseudogene. The CDR3 contains 11 residues. In DNA, the CDR3 is TGTGCAAGTCGCACCAACTACGAGCAGTACTTC. Translated, it gives CASRTNYEQYF.

The chain combines TRBV4-1 with TRBJ2-7; 9 positions match TRBD2. Trimming took 0 bases from V and 4 from J; bases not matched to a gene: 10. Germline-derived CDR1 and CDR2 are MGHRA and YSYEKL. There are 17 residues in the CDR3. In DNA, the CDR3 is TGCGCCAGCAGCCAAGATCCCCCCCTAGCGGGGCGGTACGAGCAGTACTTC. Translating it yields CASSQDPPLAGRYEQYF.

The table lists this clone with a few counts. The chain carries TRBV9 and TRBJ1-1, with D uncertain. This CDR3 is built from 14 residues. Germline V lookup: CDR1 SGDLS, CDR2 YYNGEE. Trimming took off 0 bases at V and 6 bases at J, with 12 bases between the two ends. This CDR3 is CASSVGSDPAEAFF. Here the CDR3 DNA reads TGTGCCAGCAGCGTAGGTTCCGACCCCGCTGAAGCTTTCTTT.

The genes are TRBV5-6 and TRBJ2-1, with D unclear. The V end lost 2 bases, the J end lost 0 bases, and 9 bases lay between the germline ends. Germline lookup yields CDR1 SGHDT and CDR2 YYEEEE. This CDR3 is built from 15 residues. In nucleotides, the CDR3 is TGTGCCAGCAGCTTAGGGCCGAGCTCCTACAATGAGCAGTTCTTC. Protein sequence: CASSLGPSSYNEQFF. The full variable domain, in which reference TRBV5-6 and TRBJ2-1 provide the parts outside the CDR3, is DAGVTQSPTHLIKTRGQQVTLRCSPKSGHDTVSWYQQALGQGPQFIFQYYEEEERQRGNFPDRFSGHQFPNYSSELNVNALLLGDSALYLCASSLGPSSYNEQFFGPGTRLTVL.

The CDR3 DNA reads as TGCGCCAGCAGCCAAGAACCAGGGGGGGCCTACGAGCAGTACTTC. It codes for CASSQEPGGAYEQYF. The V and J genes are TRBV4-1 and TRBJ2-7; TRBD1 or TRBD2 may be the D gene (7 bases each). V lost 0 bases and J lost 2, with 11 bases in between. This CDR3 is built from 15 residues. The V gene's germline CDR1 is MGHRA and CDR2 YSYEKL.

On this clone itself: The junction and the germline gene differ at one end; a read error may be behind it. The V gene is TRBV5-6, the J gene TRBJ2-7; D is unclear. The germline gives CDR1 SGHDT, CDR2 YYEEEE. The CDR3 runs to 12 residues. For the CDR3, the DNA is TGTGCCAGCAGCTTGGCCCCAGGAATCCCCCACTTC. It translates to CASSLAPGIPHF. Full variable domain (missing parts from reference TRBV5-6 and TRBJ2-7): DAGVTQSPTHLIKTRGQQVTLRCSPKSGHDTVSWYQQALGQGPQFIFQYYEEEERQRGNFPDRFSGHQFPNYSSELNVNALLLGDSALYLCASSLAPGIPHFGPGTRLTVT.

The rearrangement uses TRBV19 and TRBJ1-2, with TRBD1 matching 9 bases. This CDR3 is built from 14 residues. Germline assignment: CDR1 LNHDA and CDR2 SQIVND (reference sequence). The V gene end was trimmed by 5 bases and the J gene end by 4 bases; junction bases not matched to a gene: 5. Written as DNA, the CDR3 is TGTGCCAGTAGTTTCCGGGACAGGGTCTATGGCTACACCTTC. This sequence encodes CASSFRDRVYGYTF. The whole variable domain, remainder taken from reference TRBV19 and TRBJ1-2, is DGGITQSPKYLFRKEGQNVTLSCEQNLNHDAMYWYRQDPGQGLRLIYYSQIVNDFQKGDIAEGYSVSREKKESFPLTVTSAQKNPTAFYLCASSFRDRVYGYTFGSGTRLTVV.

The chain joins TRBV5-8 to TRBJ1-6; 7 bases match TRBD1. The CDR3 covers 14 residues. After removal of 5 bases from V and 8 bases from J, the junction contained 7 bases not matched to a gene. Germline CDR1 and CDR2: SGHTS and YDEGEE. CDR3 nucleotides: TGTGCCAGCAGACCGGGACAGTCATATTCACCCCTCCACTTT. Translating it yields CASRPGQSYSPLHF.

The chain uses TRBV4-3 and TRBJ1-2; 10 bases are a match to TRBD1. CDR1 and CDR2 (germline): LGHNA, YSLEER. Trimming took 4 bases from V and 4 from J; bases not matched to a gene: 3. CDR3 length: 14 residues. This chain's CDR3 is CASSPGTGAYGYTF. The CDR3 DNA reads TGCGCCAGCAGCCCCGGGACAGGGGCCTATGGCTACACCTTC.

The chain links TRBV11-2 to TRBJ2-7, with D hard to call. Deletions cut 2 bases from V and 2 bases from J, with 10 bases between. The CDR3 is made up of 14 amino acids. Looked up from germline, CDR1 is SGHAT and CDR2 is FQNNGV. This CDR3 is CASSLRVLAYEQYF. Written as DNA, the CDR3 is TGTGCCAGCAGCTTAAGAGTCCTGGCCTACGAGCAGTACTTC.

V usage is TRBV7-8 and J usage is TRBJ2-5, with D hard to call. V was shortened by 2 bases and J by 1 base, with 14 bases between the two germline ends. Germline CDR1 reads SGHVS; CDR2 reads FQNEAQ. This CDR3 has 16 residues. This CDR3 is CASSLTWGIVQETQYF. The DNA of the CDR3 is TGTGCCAGCAGCTTAACATGGGGAATCGTCCAAGAGACCCAGTACTTC.

The chain links TRBV11-2 to TRBJ2-1; 7 nucleotides agree with TRBD1. The germline gives CDR1 SGHAT, CDR2 FQNNGV. This CDR3 is built from 14 residues. Losses at the gene ends were 6 bases for V and 6 bases for J; bases not matched to a gene: 8. In DNA form, the CDR3 reads TGTGCCAGCAGTCTAGTGGGGACAGTCAATGAGCAGTTCTTC. This codes for CASSLVGTVNEQFF. The whole variable domain, filled in from reference TRBV11-2 and TRBJ2-1, reads EAGVAQSPRYKIIEKRQSVAFWCNPISGHATLYWYQQILGQGPKLLIQFQNNGVVDDSQLPKDRFSAERLKGVDSTLKIQPAKLEDSAVYLCASSLVGTVNEQFFGPGTRLTVL.

The rearrangement uses TRBV20-1 and TRBJ2-7, with TRBD2 as a possible D gene (6 bases). The V end lost 3 bases, the J end lost 6 bases, and 6 bases lay between the germline ends. The CDR3 contains 10 residues. Per germline, CDR1 DFQATT and CDR2 SNEGSKA (reference sequence). The CDR3 reads CSARTSEQYF. The CDR3 DNA is TGCAGTGCTAGGACTAGCGAGCAGTACTTC.

The chain recombines TRBV9 with TRBJ1-2; TRBD1 matches 9 bases. V lost 4 bases to trimming and J lost 8 bases; unmatched junction nucleotides: 9. This CDR3 region has 14 residues. CDR1 is SGDLS and CDR2 is YYNGEE in the germline V gene. CDR3 in DNA: TGTGCCAGCAGCCGCACAGGGGGCGTTGTCGGCTACACCTTC. It encodes CASSRTGGVVGYTF. The full variable domain, rest sourced from reference TRBV9 and TRBJ1-2, is DSGVTQTPKHLITATGQRVTLRCSPRSGDLSVYWYQQSLDQGLQFLIQYYNGEERAKGNILERFSAQQFPDLHSELNLSSLELGDSALYFCASSRTGGVVGYTFGSGTRLTVV.

This clone was observed a single time. This CDR3 is also generated by other DNA sequences in the sample. This chain links TRBV7-9 with TRBJ2-3; no firm D call. Per the germline V gene, CDR1 is SEHNR and CDR2 is FQNEAQ (reference sequence). Trimming took off 1 base at V and 3 bases at J, with 2 bases between the two ends. This CDR3 has 12 residues. CDR3 sequence reads: CASSLGTDTQYF. Here the CDR3 DNA reads TGTGCCAGCAGCTTAGGGACAGATACGCAGTATTTT. Filled out from reference TRBV7-9 and TRBJ2-3, the complete variable domain reads DTGVSQNPRHKITKRGQNVTFRCDPISEHNRLYWYRQTLGQGPEFLTYFQNEAQLEKSRLLSDRFSAERPKGSFSTLEIQRTEQGDSAMYLCASSLGTDTQYFGPGTRLTVL.

The chain's CDR3 is CASTGLDQSPFADTQYF. CDR3 DNA: TGTGCCAGCACGGGACTAGATCAGTCCCCGTTTGCAGATACGCAGTATTTT. The genes are TRBV13 and TRBJ2-3; 8 bases fit TRBD2. Per germline, CDR1 PRHDT and CDR2 FYEKMQ (reference sequence). The length of the CDR3 is 17 residues. Losses at the gene ends were 7 bases for V and 4 bases for J; bases not matched to a gene: 16. The full variable domain, completed using reference TRBV13 and TRBJ2-3, is AAGVIQSPRHLIKEKRETATLKCYPIPRHDTVYWYQQGPGQDPQFLISFYEKMQSDKGSIPDRFSAQQFSDYHSELNMSSLELGDSALYFCASTGLDQSPFADTQYFGPGTRLTVL.

V and J are TRBV27 and TRBJ1-1, with a tentative D call TRBD1 (5 bases). Germline-derived CDR1 and CDR2 are MNHEY and SMNVEV (reference sequence). This CDR3 spans 14 amino acids. The V end lost 2 bases, the J end lost 8 bases, and 15 bases lay between the germline ends. The CDR3 is CASSLSGAGGEAFF. CDR3 nucleotides: TGTGCCAGCAGTTTAAGTGGGGCGGGCGGGGAAGCTTTCTTT.

The rearrangement links TRBV5-6 to TRBJ2-7; D remains unclear. This CDR3 is 14 amino acids long. Germline loops: CDR1 SGHDT, CDR2 YYEEEE. V gave up 6 bases and J gave up 2 bases, with 15 bases separating them. The chain's CDR3 is CASTERYGPYEQYF. DNA of the CDR3: TGTGCCAGCACTGAGAGGTACGGACCCTACGAGCAGTACTTC.

This chain connects TRBV9 to TRBJ2-3, with 11 positions matching TRBD2. This CDR3 has 17 residues. Germline loops: CDR1 SGDLS, CDR2 YYNGEE. With V trimmed by 0 bases and J by 2 bases, 5 bases remained unmatched. The CDR3 here is CASSVVGTSGPTDTQYF. In DNA form, the CDR3 reads TGTGCCAGCAGCGTAGTAGGGACTAGCGGACCCACAGATACGCAGTATTTT.

The gene calls are TRBV29-1 and TRBJ2-1, with 11 bases identical to TRBD1. The CDR3 extends over 12 amino acids. The germline V gene has CDR1 SQVTM and CDR2 ANQGSEA. The ends lost 6 bases at V and 13 bases at J; junction bases unmatched: 8. CDR3: CSVASGQGGQFF. CDR3 DNA: TGCAGCGTCGCCTCGGGACAGGGGGGACAGTTCTTC.

CDR3 region: CASSFSVLATYNEQFF. In nucleotides, the CDR3 is TGTGCCAGCAGTTTTTCAGTGCTAGCGACCTACAATGAGCAGTTCTTC. This chain links TRBV27 with TRBJ2-1, with a possible D match to TRBD2 (6 bases). Germline V CDR1 and CDR2: MNHEY, SMNVEV (reference sequence). Deletions cut 3 bases from V and 2 bases from J, with 14 bases between. CDR3 length equals 16 residues.